Each of the 14 T cell receptor beta chains below was sequenced from the same sample in a study of blood T cell repertoires in COVID-19. Assay: immunoSEQ multiplex PCR; the TCRdb copy retains only in-frame clones and omits some. The sample holds fewer than 250,000 clones, 84% seen once. Specimen: PBMCs or T cells enriched from blood (not recorded which). The receptor source for this set is a woman in her thirties who had been exposed to COVID-19.

V usage is TRBV9 and J usage is TRBJ2-3; possibly TRBD1 for D (6 bases). The CDR3 is 13 amino acids. The germline gives CDR1 SGDLS, CDR2 YYNGEE. The V and J ends lost 2 bases and 9 bases respectively, with 13 bases between them. This CDR3 reads CASSVDTGYTQYF. In DNA form, the CDR3 reads TGTGCCAGCAGCGTCGACACAGGGTACACGCAGTATTTT.

J is TRBJ1-3 and V is TRBV7-9, with 8 positions matching TRBD1. The germline CDR1 and CDR2 sequences are SEHNR and FQNEAQ (reference sequence). V shed 7 bases and J 3 bases; nucleotides not matched to a gene: 2. The CDR3 has 13 residues. The CDR3 DNA is TGTGCCAGCACCGGGACAGGTGGAAACACCATATATTTT. Its translation is CASTGTGGNTIYF.

The V gene is TRBV12-5, the J gene TRBJ1-6, with a weak D call TRBD1 (5 bases). CDR3 size: 17 residues. Trimming cost V 1 base and J 6 bases, with 16 bases left between them. The germline V gene encodes CDR1 LGHNT and CDR2 FRNRAP. CDR3 nucleotide sequence: TGTGCTAGTGGTTTGGGTCGCAGGGAAAGTCTTAATTCACCCCTCCACTTT. Its protein is CASGLGRRESLNSPLHF. The full variable domain, rest sourced from reference TRBV12-5 and TRBJ1-6, is DARVTQTPRHKVTEMGQEVTMRCQPILGHNTVFWYRQTMMQGLELLAYFRNRAPLDDSGMPKDRFSAEMPDATLATLKIQPSEPRDSAVYFCASGLGRRESLNSPLHFGNGTRLTVT.

The chain has TRBV6-1 and TRBJ1-2, with 10 bases matching TRBD1. Per germline, CDR1 MNHNS and CDR2 SASEGT. V lost 4 bases and J lost 5; bases outside the gene matches: 10. CDR3 length: 16 amino acids. In DNA form, the CDR3 reads TGTGCCAGCAGTGGGGAGACCGGGACAGGGGTTTATGGCTACACCTTC. The encoded protein is CASSGETGTGVYGYTF.

The rearrangement joins TRBV7-2 to TRBJ2-3; 9 nucleotides match TRBD2. Germline loops: CDR1 SGHTA, CDR2 FQGNSA. J gave up 1 base and V 0 bases, and 2 bases lay outside the gene matches. The CDR3 length is 16 residues. The CDR3 is CASSLARTSGTDTQYF. CDR3 in DNA: TGTGCCAGCAGCTTAGCTCGGACTAGCGGCACAGATACGCAGTATTTT.

The chain carries TRBV10-1 and TRBJ2-2; D is unresolved. This CDR3 is 14 amino acids long. CDR1 is WNHNN and CDR2 is SYGVQD in the germline V gene (reference sequence). The V end was cut by 0 bases, the J end by 7 bases, with 9 bases between. CDR3 sequence: CASSESSRYGELFF. The CDR3 DNA follows: TGCGCCAGCAGTGAGTCTAGCCGGTACGGGGAGCTGTTTTTT.

In this sample, this clone turned up a few times. The chain carries TRBV6-1 and TRBJ1-5; the match to TRBD1 covers 7 bases. J was trimmed by 4 bases and V by 2 bases; bases with no gene match: 5. The CDR3 is 15 amino acids. Germline V gives CDR1 MNHNS, CDR2 SASEGT. The CDR3 loop is CASSEWGTENQPQHF. The CDR3 nucleotides read TGTGCCAGCAGTGAATGGGGGACAGAGAATCAGCCCCAGCATTTT.

This chain links TRBV6-5 with TRBJ2-1; 12 bases line up with TRBD2. CDR1 and CDR2 (germline): MNHEY, SVGAGI. With V trimmed by 10 bases and J by 7 bases, 8 bases remained unmatched. There are 14 residues in the CDR3. CDR3 loop: CATQTSGGTNEQFF. In DNA form, the CDR3 reads TGTGCCACCCAGACTAGCGGGGGTACTAATGAGCAGTTCTTC.

The chain is built from TRBV6-2 or TRBV6-3 and TRBJ1-1, with D possibly TRBD1 on 5 matching bases. The ends were cut back, 0 bases at V and 4 bases at J, with 9 bases in the middle. The germline V gene has CDR1 MNHEY and CDR2 SVGEGT. The CDR3 has 14 amino acids. CDR3 DNA: TGTGCCAGCAGTTACTCGATGGGGGGCACTGAAGCTTTCTTT. Its protein product is CASSYSMGGTEAFF.

This sequence joins TRBV7-9 and TRBJ1-2, with D perhaps matching TRBD1 (6 bases). CDR3 length: 15 residues. The germline V gene has CDR1 SEHNR and CDR2 FQNEAQ (reference sequence). Trimming pared 0 bases from V and 4 bases from J, leaving 12 bases between. CDR3 DNA: TGTGCCAGCAGCTTAGCGGGGGGGCAGATCTATGGCTACACCTTC. It translates to CASSLAGGQIYGYTF.

This chain joins TRBV9 and TRBJ1-5; D unresolved. The CDR3 has 14 residues. V was trimmed by 0 bases and J by 3 bases, leaving 7 bases between them. The germline V gene encodes CDR1 SGDLS and CDR2 YYNGEE. In DNA, the CDR3 is TGTGCCAGCAGCGTAGGCCTACTCAATCAGCCCCAGCATTTT. Translation gives CASSVGLLNQPQHF. Filled out from reference TRBV9 and TRBJ1-5, the complete variable domain reads DSGVTQTPKHLITATGQRVTLRCSPRSGDLSVYWYQQSLDQGLQFLIQYYNGEERAKGNILERFSAQQFPDLHSELNLSSLELGDSALYFCASSVGLLNQPQHFGDGTRLSIL.

The chain uses TRBV30 and TRBJ2-7; 9 bases fit TRBD1. V shed 3 bases and J 0 bases; nucleotides not matched to a gene: 3. Per the germline V gene, CDR1 is GTSNPN and CDR2 is SVGIG (reference sequence). The CDR3 totals 14 residues. CDR3 sequence: CAWRGTGSSYEQYF. DNA of the CDR3: TGTGCCTGGAGGGGGACAGGGAGCTCCTACGAGCAGTACTTC.

Comment on this clone: The junction departs from the called germline gene at one end, perhaps through a read error. V gene TRBV2 combines with J gene TRBJ1-2; 9 nucleotides agree with TRBD1. The CDR3 is 15 amino acids. Germline-derived CDR1 and CDR2 are SNHLY and FYNNEI. CDR3: CASSEGQGWGYGYTF. CDR3 nucleotide sequence: TGTGCCAGCAGCGAAGGACAGGGGTGGGGCTATGGCTACACCTTC.

The gene calls are TRBV5-1 and TRBJ2-5; TRBD2 aligns across 12 bases. CDR1 and CDR2 from the germline V gene are SGHRS and YFSETQ. CDR3 length equals 15 residues. The junction had 5 bases not matched to a gene; V was cut back by 4 bases and J by 4 bases. The CDR3 DNA reads as TGCGCCAGCAGCCTCAGACTAGCGGGGGCAGAGACCCAGTACTTC. Its translation is CASSLRLAGAETQYF.